The 4 T cell receptor beta chains below come from one sample, sequenced in a study of blood T cell repertoires in COVID-19 (dated by TCRdb to 2018 to 2021). The method was the immunoSEQ multiplex PCR assay. In its TCRdb copy, this immuneACCESS table keeps in-frame sequences only and misses some clones. Where compared with another copy, unresolved V genes explain less than half of these, and the others have no known cause. The sample table contains around 270,000 clones; only one count was recorded for about 91% of them. The ten top clones hold 2.5% to 3% of the sample. Sequencing was done on a sample of peripheral blood. Receptors originate from a person aged 18-30 years with COVID-19, enrolled during active disease.

The chain couples TRBV18 to TRBJ1-1; 7 positions match TRBD1. With V trimmed by 3 bases and J by 0 bases, 4 bases remained unmatched. CDR1 KGHSH and CDR2 LQKENI come from the germline V gene. The CDR3 runs 15 residues. CDR3 in amino acids: CASSPSTGMNTEAFF. In DNA, the CDR3 is TGTGCCAGCTCACCTTCGACAGGGATGAACACTGAAGCTTTCTTT.

The chain uses TRBV7-2 and TRBJ1-2; no firm D call. Trimming pared 1 base from V and 8 bases from J, leaving 11 bases between. CDR3 length: 13 amino acids. Germline CDR1 SGHTA, CDR2 FQGNSA. The CDR3 DNA follows: TGTGCCAGCAGCTTAGACCGTGAGGGAGGCTACACCTTC. Encoded protein: CASSLDREGGYTF. The variable domain in full, completed from reference TRBV7-2 and TRBJ1-2, reads GAGVSQSPSNKVTEKGKDVELRCDPISGHTALYWYRQSLGQGLEFLIYFQGNSAPDKSGLPSDRFSAERTGGSVSTLTIQRTQQEDSAVYLCASSLDREGGYTFGSGTRLTVV.

The chain carries TRBV11-3 and TRBJ2-7; D perhaps matches TRBD2 (6 bases). V gave up 2 bases and J gave up 4 bases, with 15 bases separating them. CDR3 length: 15 residues. The germline gives CDR1 SGHNT, CDR2 YENEEA. The CDR3 DNA reads as TGTGCCAGCAGCTTATATTCGGGAGATAGTTACGAGCAGTACTTC. Residues: CASSLYSGDSYEQYF.

The V call is TRBV7-6, the J call TRBJ1-2; D is undetermined. From germline, CDR1 is SGHVS and CDR2 FNYEAQ. V lost 5 bases, J lost 5 bases, and 12 bases lay in between. This CDR3 comprises 13 residues. The CDR3 reads CASSPSAGYGYTF. In DNA form, the CDR3 reads TGTGCCAGCAGCCCCTCCGCAGGTTATGGCTACACCTTC.